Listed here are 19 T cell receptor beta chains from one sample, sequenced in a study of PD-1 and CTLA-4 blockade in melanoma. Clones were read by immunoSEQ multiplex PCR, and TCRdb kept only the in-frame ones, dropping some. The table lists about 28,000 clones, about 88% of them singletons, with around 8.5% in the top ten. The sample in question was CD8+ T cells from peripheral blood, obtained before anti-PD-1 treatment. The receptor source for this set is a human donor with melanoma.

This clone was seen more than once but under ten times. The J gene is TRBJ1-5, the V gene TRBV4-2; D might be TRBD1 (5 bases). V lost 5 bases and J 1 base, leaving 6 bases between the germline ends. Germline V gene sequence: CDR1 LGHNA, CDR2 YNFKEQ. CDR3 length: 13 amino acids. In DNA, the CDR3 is TGTGCCAGCAGCGGGACCAGCAATCAGCCCCAGCATTTT. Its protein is CASSGTSNQPQHF.

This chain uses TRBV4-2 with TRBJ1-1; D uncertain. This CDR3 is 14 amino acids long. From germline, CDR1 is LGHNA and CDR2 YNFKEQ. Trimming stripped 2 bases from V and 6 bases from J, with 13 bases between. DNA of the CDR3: TGTGCCAGCAGCCAATCCGGGGTAGGGTCTGAAGCTTTCTTT. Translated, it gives CASSQSGVGSEAFF.

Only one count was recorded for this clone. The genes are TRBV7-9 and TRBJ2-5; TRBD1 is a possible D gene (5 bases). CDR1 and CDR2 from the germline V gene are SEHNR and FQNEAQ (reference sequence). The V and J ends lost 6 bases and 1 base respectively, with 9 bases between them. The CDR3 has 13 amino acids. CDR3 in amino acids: CASSSDTQETQYF. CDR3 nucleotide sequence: TGTGCCAGCAGTTCGGACACCCAAGAGACCCAGTACTTC.

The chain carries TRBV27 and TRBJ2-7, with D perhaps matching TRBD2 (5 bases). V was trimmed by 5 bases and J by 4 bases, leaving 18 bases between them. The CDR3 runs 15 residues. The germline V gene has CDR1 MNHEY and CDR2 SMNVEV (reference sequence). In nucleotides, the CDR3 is TGTGCCAGCAGTCAACTAGAAAACTATTCATACGAGCAGTACTTC. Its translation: CASSQLENYSYEQYF.

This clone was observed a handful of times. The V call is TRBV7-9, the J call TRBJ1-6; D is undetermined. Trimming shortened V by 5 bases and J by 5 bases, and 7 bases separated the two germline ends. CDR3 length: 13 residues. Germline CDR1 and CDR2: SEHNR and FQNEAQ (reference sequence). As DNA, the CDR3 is TGTGCCAGCAGCGTCACGGATAATTCACCCCTCCACTTT. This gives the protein CASSVTDNSPLHF.

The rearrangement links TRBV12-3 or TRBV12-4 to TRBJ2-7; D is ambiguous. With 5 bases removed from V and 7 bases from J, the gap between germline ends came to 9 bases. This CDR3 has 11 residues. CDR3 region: CASSTSREQYF. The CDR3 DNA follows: TGTGCCAGCAGTACCTCCCGGGAGCAGTACTTC.

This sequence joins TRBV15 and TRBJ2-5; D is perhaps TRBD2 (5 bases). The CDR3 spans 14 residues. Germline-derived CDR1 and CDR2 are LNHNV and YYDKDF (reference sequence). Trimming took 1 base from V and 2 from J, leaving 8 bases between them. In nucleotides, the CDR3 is TGTGCCACCAGCAGAGTGAGGGAGCAAGAGACCCAGTACTTC. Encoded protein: CATSRVREQETQYF. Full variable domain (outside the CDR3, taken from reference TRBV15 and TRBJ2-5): DAMVIQNPRYQVTQFGKPVTLSCSQTLNHNVMYWYQQKSSQAPKLLFHYYDKDFNNEADTPDNFQSRRPNTSFCFLDIRSPGLGDTAMYLCATSRVREQETQYFGPGTRLLVL.

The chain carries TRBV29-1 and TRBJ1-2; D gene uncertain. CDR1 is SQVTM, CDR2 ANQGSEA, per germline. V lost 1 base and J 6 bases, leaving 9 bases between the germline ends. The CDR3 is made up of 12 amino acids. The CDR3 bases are TGCAGCGTTGAAGCTGGGCGGGATGGCTACACCTTC. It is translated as CSVEAGRDGYTF.

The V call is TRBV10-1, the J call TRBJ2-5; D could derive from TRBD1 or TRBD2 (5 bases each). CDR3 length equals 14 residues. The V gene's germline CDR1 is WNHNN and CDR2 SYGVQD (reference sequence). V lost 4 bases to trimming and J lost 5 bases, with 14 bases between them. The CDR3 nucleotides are TGCGCCAGCAGTGCGGGCAGGGCGGGCGAGACCCAGTACTTC. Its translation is CASSAGRAGETQYF.

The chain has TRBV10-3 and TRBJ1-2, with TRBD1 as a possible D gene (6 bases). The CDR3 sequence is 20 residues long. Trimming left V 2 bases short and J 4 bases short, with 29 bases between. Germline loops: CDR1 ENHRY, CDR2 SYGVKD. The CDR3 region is CAISEGTTPMTQPHAYGYTF. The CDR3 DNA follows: TGTGCCATCAGTGAGGGGACAACCCCGATGACCCAGCCCCACGCCTATGGCTACACCTTC.

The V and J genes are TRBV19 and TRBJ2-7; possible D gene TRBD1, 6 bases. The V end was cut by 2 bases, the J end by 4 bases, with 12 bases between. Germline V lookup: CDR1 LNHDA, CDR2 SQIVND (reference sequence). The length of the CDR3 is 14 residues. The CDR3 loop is CASSITGNMYEQYF. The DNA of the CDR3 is TGTGCCAGTAGTATAACAGGGAATATGTACGAGCAGTACTTC. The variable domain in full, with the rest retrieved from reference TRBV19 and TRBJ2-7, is DGGITQSPKYLFRKEGQNVTLSCEQNLNHDAMYWYRQDPGQGLRLIYYSQIVNDFQKGDIAEGYSVSREKKESFPLTVTSAQKNPTAFYLCASSITGNMYEQYFGPGTRLTVT.

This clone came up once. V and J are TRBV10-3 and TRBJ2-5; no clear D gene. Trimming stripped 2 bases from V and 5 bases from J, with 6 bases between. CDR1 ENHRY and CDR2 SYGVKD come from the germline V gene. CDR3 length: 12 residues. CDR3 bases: TGTGCCATCAGTGAGGTCGAGGAGACCCAGTACTTC. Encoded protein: CAISEVEETQYF.

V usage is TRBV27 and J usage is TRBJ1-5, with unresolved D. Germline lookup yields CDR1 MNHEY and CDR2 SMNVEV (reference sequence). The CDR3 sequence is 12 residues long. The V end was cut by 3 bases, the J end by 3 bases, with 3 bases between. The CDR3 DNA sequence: TGTGCCAGCAGTTTCAACAATCAGCCCCAGCATTTT. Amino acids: CASSFNNQPQHF.

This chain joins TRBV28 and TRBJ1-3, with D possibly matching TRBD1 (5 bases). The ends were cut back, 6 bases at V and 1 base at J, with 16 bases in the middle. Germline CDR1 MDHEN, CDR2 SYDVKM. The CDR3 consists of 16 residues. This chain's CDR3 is CASSPGASSSGNTIYF. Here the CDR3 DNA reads TGTGCCAGCAGCCCTGGGGCGTCTTCGTCTGGAAACACCATATATTTT.

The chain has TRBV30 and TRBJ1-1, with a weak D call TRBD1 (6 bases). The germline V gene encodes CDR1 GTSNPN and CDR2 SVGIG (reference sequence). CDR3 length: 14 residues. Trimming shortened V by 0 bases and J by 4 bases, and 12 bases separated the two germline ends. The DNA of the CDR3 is TGTGCCTGGAGTGTAGGTCAGGGGATCACTGAAGCTTTCTTT. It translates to CAWSVGQGITEAFF.

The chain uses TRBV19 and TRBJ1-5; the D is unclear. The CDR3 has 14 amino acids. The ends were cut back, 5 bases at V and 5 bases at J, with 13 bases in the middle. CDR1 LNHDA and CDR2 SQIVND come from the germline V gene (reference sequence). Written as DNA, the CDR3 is TGTGCCAGTAGTGGACGAGTGAGAGATCAGCCCCAGCATTTT. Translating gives CASSGRVRDQPQHF.

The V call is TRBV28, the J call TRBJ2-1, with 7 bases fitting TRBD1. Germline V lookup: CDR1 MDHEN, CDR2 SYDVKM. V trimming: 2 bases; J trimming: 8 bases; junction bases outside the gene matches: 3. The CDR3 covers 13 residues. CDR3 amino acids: CASSLTTGDEQFF. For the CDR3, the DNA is TGTGCCAGCAGTTTAACTACAGGGGATGAGCAGTTCTTC.

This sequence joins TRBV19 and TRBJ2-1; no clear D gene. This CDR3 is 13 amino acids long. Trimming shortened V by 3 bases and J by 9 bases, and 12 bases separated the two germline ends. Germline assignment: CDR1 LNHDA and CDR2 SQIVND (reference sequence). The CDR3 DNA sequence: TGTGCCAGTAGTATTGGGCAGTTCGGTGAGCAGTTCTTC. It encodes CASSIGQFGEQFF.

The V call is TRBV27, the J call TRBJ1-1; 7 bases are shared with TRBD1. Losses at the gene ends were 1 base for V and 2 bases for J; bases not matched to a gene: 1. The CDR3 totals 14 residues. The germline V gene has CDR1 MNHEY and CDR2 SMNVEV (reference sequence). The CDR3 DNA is TGTGCCAGCAGTTTATGGGACAGTAACACTGAAGCTTTCTTT. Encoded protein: CASSLWDSNTEAFF.